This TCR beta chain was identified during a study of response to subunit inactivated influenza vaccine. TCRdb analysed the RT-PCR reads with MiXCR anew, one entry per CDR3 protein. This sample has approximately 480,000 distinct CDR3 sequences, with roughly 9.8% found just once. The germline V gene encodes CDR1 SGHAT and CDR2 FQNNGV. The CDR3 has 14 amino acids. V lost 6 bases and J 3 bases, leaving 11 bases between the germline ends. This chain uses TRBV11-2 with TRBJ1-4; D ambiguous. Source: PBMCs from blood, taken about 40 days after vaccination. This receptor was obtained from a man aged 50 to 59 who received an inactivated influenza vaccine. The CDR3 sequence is CASRRGESNEKLFF. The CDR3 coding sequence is TGTGCCAGCAGGCGGGGAGAGTCTAATGAAAAACTGTTTTTT.